The 23 T cell receptor beta chains below were found in one sample sequenced in a study of monozygotic twins with cystic fibrosis. Some clones are missing from TCRdb's copy, which holds only in-frame ones; the method was immunoSEQ multiplex PCR. The sample consists of over 30,000 clones, roughly three fifths of them appearing once. Sequenced material: blood. The origin of the receptors is a girl aged 10-17 years with cystic fibrosis.

J is TRBJ1-1 and V is TRBV30; D unclear. Germline V gene sequence: CDR1 GTSNPN, CDR2 SVGIG (reference sequence). This CDR3 comprises 14 residues. With 0 bases removed from V and 10 bases from J, the gap between germline ends came to 18 bases. The CDR3: CAWSVHSSGPLAFF. CDR3 DNA sequence: TGTGCCTGGAGTGTACATTCCTCCGGGCCCCTAGCTTTCTTT. The full variable domain, completed using reference TRBV30 and TRBJ1-1, is SQTIHQWPATLVQPVGSPLSLECTVEGTSNPNLYWYRQAAGRGLQLLFYSVGIGQISSEVPQNLSASRPQDRQFILSSKKLLLSDSGFYLCAWSVHSSGPLAFFGQGTRLTVV.

V usage is TRBV28 and J usage is TRBJ1-2; no clear D gene. Looked up from germline, CDR1 is MDHEN and CDR2 is SYDVKM. The ends were cut back, 5 bases at V and 6 bases at J, with 10 bases in the middle. The CDR3 has 12 amino acids. Here the CDR3 reads CASSETVDGYTF. DNA of the CDR3: TGTGCCAGCAGTGAGACGGTGGATGGCTACACCTTC.

This clone has a handful of counts. V is TRBV5-1 and J is TRBJ1-4; TRBD1 agrees at 9 bases. The CDR3 spans 15 residues. The junction had 5 bases not matched to a gene; V was cut back by 0 bases and J by 8 bases. Germline V gives CDR1 SGHRS, CDR2 YFSETQ. CDR3 DNA sequence: TGCGCCAGCAGCTTGGCCGGACAGGGGTGGGAAAAACTGTTTTTT. Protein sequence: CASSLAGQGWEKLFF.

This clone was seen a few times. The chain couples TRBV9 to TRBJ1-1; possible D gene TRBD1, 5 bases. Germline V gene lookup returns CDR1 SGDLS and CDR2 YYNGEE. This CDR3 region has 14 residues. V shed 3 bases and J shed 0 bases, with 9 bases lying between them. CDR3 bases: TGTGCCAGCAGCGGGGACTCAATGAACACTGAAGCTTTCTTT. This codes for CASSGDSMNTEAFF. Looking up the rest from reference TRBV9 and TRBJ1-1 gives the full variable domain: DSGVTQTPKHLITATGQRVTLRCSPRSGDLSVYWYQQSLDQGLQFLIQYYNGEERAKGNILERFSAQQFPDLHSELNLSSLELGDSALYFCASSGDSMNTEAFFGQGTRLTVV.

V and J are TRBV6-5 and TRBJ2-1; D gene ambiguous. V dropped 4 bases and J dropped 0 bases, with 4 bases sitting between them. The CDR3 consists of 13 residues. Looked up from germline, CDR1 is MNHEY and CDR2 is SVGAGI. Written as DNA, the CDR3 is TGTGCCAGCAGTTTGTCCTCCTACAATGAGCAGTTCTTC. It yields the protein CASSLSSYNEQFF.

The chain combines TRBV6-5 with TRBJ1-3; D uncertain. The length of the CDR3 is 16 residues. Per the germline V gene, CDR1 is MNHEY and CDR2 is SVGAGI. The V and J ends lost 2 bases and 0 bases respectively, with 11 bases between them. The CDR3 here is CASSYEAGASGNTIYF. Here the CDR3 DNA reads TGTGCCAGCAGTTACGAGGCAGGAGCCTCTGGAAACACCATATATTTT.

This rearrangement joins TRBV11-2 to TRBJ2-1; 8 bases fit TRBD1. Germline lookup yields CDR1 SGHAT and CDR2 FQNNGV. This CDR3 has 15 residues. The V gene end was trimmed by 1 base and the J gene end by 10 bases; junction bases not matched to a gene: 9. This CDR3 reads CASSLGGQGTFEQFF. CDR3 nucleotide sequence: TGTGCCAGCAGCTTAGGAGGACAGGGCACATTCGAGCAGTTCTTC. Together with reference TRBV11-2 and TRBJ2-1, the CDR3 gives the full variable domain: EAGVAQSPRYKIIEKRQSVAFWCNPISGHATLYWYQQILGQGPKLLIQFQNNGVVDDSQLPKDRFSAERLKGVDSTLKIQPAKLEDSAVYLCASSLGGQGTFEQFFGPGTRLTVL.

This rearrangement joins TRBV5-1 to TRBJ2-1, with D perhaps matching TRBD1 or TRBD2 (6 bases each). The CDR3 runs 14 residues. Germline CDR1 and CDR2: SGHRS and YFSETQ. The V gene lost 4 bases and the J gene lost 7 bases, with 15 bases spanning the gap. The DNA for the CDR3 is TGCGCCAGCAGCCAGGGGACTTCGGGAAATGAGCAGTTCTTC. Residues: CASSQGTSGNEQFF.

The chain uses TRBV11-2 and TRBJ1-2; D possibly corresponds to TRBD1 (6 bases). The germline gives CDR1 SGHAT, CDR2 FQNNGV. The CDR3 covers 14 residues. V lost 4 bases and J lost 8, with 17 bases in between. CDR3 bases: TGTGCCAGCAGCTATCAGGGGTTGGTGCGAGGCTACACCTTC. It encodes CASSYQGLVRGYTF.

The V and J genes are TRBV9 and TRBJ1-1, with unresolved D. V shed 4 bases and J shed 4 bases, with 14 bases lying between them. The CDR3 is 14 amino acids. Per germline, CDR1 SGDLS and CDR2 YYNGEE. The CDR3 spells CASSSARVITEAFF. The CDR3, as DNA: TGTGCCAGCAGCTCCGCACGGGTTATCACTGAAGCTTTCTTT.

V gene TRBV15 combines with J gene TRBJ2-2; possibly TRBD2 for D (5 bases). Trimming stripped 3 bases from V and 1 base from J, with 6 bases between. CDR3 size: 14 residues. In germline, CDR1 is LNHNV, CDR2 YYDKDF (reference sequence). As DNA, the CDR3 is TGTGCCACCAGCAGGGACTGGAACACCGGGGAGCTGTTTTTT. This gives the protein CATSRDWNTGELFF. Together with reference TRBV15 and TRBJ2-2, the CDR3 gives the full variable domain: DAMVIQNPRYQVTQFGKPVTLSCSQTLNHNVMYWYQQKSSQAPKLLFHYYDKDFNNEADTPDNFQSRRPNTSFCFLDIRSPGLGDTAMYLCATSRDWNTGELFFGEGSRLTVL.

This chain links TRBV18 with TRBJ1-2; 12 bases match TRBD1. The CDR3 totals 16 residues. Germline assignment: CDR1 KGHSH and CDR2 LQKENI. V was clipped by 4 bases and J by 0 bases; unmatched bases: 3. The CDR3 here is CASSRGQGAPNYGYTF. In nucleotides, the CDR3 is TGTGCCAGCTCACGGGGACAGGGGGCGCCTAACTATGGCTACACCTTC.

This clone was picked up a small number of times. The chain joins TRBV4-2 to TRBJ2-7, with TRBD2 matching 7 bases. Trimming cost V 0 bases and J 5 bases; bases outside gene matches: 10. Germline loops: CDR1 LGHNA, CDR2 YNFKEQ. The CDR3 is made up of 16 amino acids. CDR3 nucleotide sequence: TGTGCCAGCAGCCAAGATCAACGGTCGCGGGAGCACGAGCAGTACTTC. Its translation: CASSQDQRSREHEQYF.

This clone was recorded a few times. V usage is TRBV28 and J usage is TRBJ1-5; D perhaps matches TRBD1 (5 bases). The CDR3 runs to 14 residues. Germline V lookup: CDR1 MDHEN, CDR2 SYDVKM. Trimming removed 8 bases at V and 1 base at J, with 12 bases between. CDR3 DNA sequence: TGTGCCAGCCAAGAGGGGAGAAGCAATCAGCCCCAGCATTTT. As protein: CASQEGRSNQPQHF.

The V gene is TRBV9, the J gene TRBJ2-5, with 9 bases matching TRBD1. Losses at the gene ends were 0 bases for V and 2 bases for J; bases not matched to a gene: 5. CDR3 length: 16 residues. CDR1 is SGDLS, CDR2 YYNGEE, per germline. CDR3 sequence (DNA): TGTGCCAGCAGCGTAGCCTGGGACAGGGCACAAGAGACCCAGTACTTC. Its translation is CASSVAWDRAQETQYF. Full variable domain (rest looked up from reference TRBV9 and TRBJ2-5): DSGVTQTPKHLITATGQRVTLRCSPRSGDLSVYWYQQSLDQGLQFLIQYYNGEERAKGNILERFSAQQFPDLHSELNLSSLELGDSALYFCASSVAWDRAQETQYFGPGTRLLVL.

The chain joins TRBV28 to TRBJ1-5; no clear D gene. Germline V gives CDR1 MDHEN, CDR2 SYDVKM. Trimming cost V 6 bases and J 0 bases, with 12 bases left between them. The CDR3 consists of 15 residues. CDR3 nucleotide sequence: TGTGCCAGCAGCACAAGCAGAGCTAGCAATCAGCCCCAGCATTTT. This codes for CASSTSRASNQPQHF.

This chain uses TRBV30 with TRBJ2-3; D remains unclear. CDR1 and CDR2 (germline): GTSNPN, SVGIG (reference sequence). This CDR3 contains 14 residues. The germline V and J ends were trimmed by 3 bases and 1 base, with 11 bases remaining between them. CDR3 sequence reads: CAWRPGPGTDTQYF. CDR3 sequence (DNA): TGTGCCTGGAGACCTGGACCCGGCACAGATACGCAGTATTTT.

This clone has only a few counts. This chain joins TRBV28 and TRBJ1-1; D perhaps matches TRBD1 (6 bases). The germline V gene has CDR1 MDHEN and CDR2 SYDVKM. This CDR3 comprises 12 residues. Trimming took 8 bases from V and 1 from J, leaving 8 bases between them. The CDR3 nucleotides read TGTGCCAGCCAGACAGGGAACACTGAAGCTTTCTTT. Translation gives CASQTGNTEAFF.

This clone occurred a few times. The chain has TRBV4-3 and TRBJ1-3; 7 bases agree with TRBD1. Trimming removed 4 bases from V and 2 bases from J; junction bases left unmatched: 5. Germline V lookup: CDR1 LGHNA, CDR2 YSLEER. This CDR3 contains 15 residues. This chain's CDR3 is CASSRSQGAGNTIYF. Here the CDR3 DNA reads TGCGCCAGCAGCCGGTCTCAGGGGGCTGGAAACACCATATATTTT.

The V gene is TRBV29-1, the J gene TRBJ1-2; possibly TRBD1 for D (6 bases). V lost 7 bases and J 8 bases, leaving 23 bases between the germline ends. Germline V gives CDR1 SQVTM, CDR2 ANQGSEA. CDR3 length: 14 residues. CDR3 coding DNA: TGCAGCGCCCTAAGGGGGGTTATCTCTAGCGGCTACACCTTC. Translating gives CSALRGVISSGYTF.

This clone was detected a few times. V usage is TRBV7-2 and J usage is TRBJ1-4, with a possible D match to TRBD1 (5 bases). Germline CDR1 SGHTA, CDR2 FQGNSA. The V gene lost 3 bases and the J gene lost 0 bases, with 8 bases spanning the gap. The CDR3 length is 15 residues. As DNA, the CDR3 is TGTGCCAGCAGCTTGCAACAGGCAACTAATGAAAAACTGTTTTTT. This sequence encodes CASSLQQATNEKLFF.

The chain uses TRBV27 and TRBJ2-7, with no clear D. V shed 8 bases and J shed 5 bases, with 28 bases lying between them. This CDR3 spans 17 amino acids. Germline loops: CDR1 MNHEY, CDR2 SMNVEV (reference sequence). Here the CDR3 DNA reads TGTGCCAGCGCTCGACAATTACTTCTTAATTGGATCGACGAGCAGTACTTC. It codes for CASARQLLLNWIDEQYF.

The chain combines TRBV6-6 with TRBJ2-1; no reliable D call. CDR1 is MNHNY, CDR2 SVGAGI, per germline (reference sequence). The CDR3 spans 15 residues. V gave up 5 bases and J gave up 7 bases, with 18 bases separating them. The CDR3 sequence is CASSPTRNGQNEQFF. Here the CDR3 DNA reads TGTGCCAGCAGTCCCACCCGAAACGGGCAGAATGAGCAGTTCTTC.